A single sample is the source of the 21 T cell receptor beta chains below, sequenced in a study of response to subunit inactivated influenza vaccine. TCRdb reanalysed the RT-PCR reads using MiXCR and keeps one entry per CDR3 protein. The sample has 650,000 to 850,000 distinct CDR3 sequences; more than 11% are singletons. The sequences come from PBMCs from blood, collected 14 days before vaccination. All receptors derive from a man aged 50 or older who received an inactivated influenza vaccine.

The V call is TRBV20-1, the J call TRBJ2-5; weak D call: TRBD2 (7 bases). This CDR3 is built from 13 residues. Germline lookup yields CDR1 DFQATT and CDR2 SNEGSKA (reference sequence). The V end was cut by 6 bases, the J end by 7 bases, with 18 bases between. The CDR3 coding sequence is TGCAGTGCCCCGAGGGGGGGCCGAGGGACCCAGTACTTC. Protein sequence: CSAPRGGRGTQYF.

This clonotype was seen a few times. The chain combines TRBV7-2 with TRBJ2-1; TRBD1 agrees at 7 bases. V lost 1 base and J lost 12; bases outside the gene matches: 15. The CDR3 covers 16 residues. Looked up from germline, CDR1 is SGHTA and CDR2 is FQGNSA. The CDR3 DNA sequence: TGTGCCAGCAGCTTAGAGCGGTGGGACAGCGGAATTGGGCAGTTCTTC. Translated: CASSLERWDSGIGQFF.

This clonotype was seen only once. The chain employs TRBV18 and TRBJ2-3, with D perhaps matching TRBD1 or TRBD2 (6 bases each). The CDR3 has 17 residues. Trimming cost V 3 bases and J 4 bases, with 20 bases left between them. Germline V gene sequence: CDR1 KGHSH, CDR2 LQKENI. CDR3: CASSPQRGQGFSDTQYF. CDR3 nucleotides: TGTGCCAGCTCACCTCAACGGGGGCAGGGCTTCTCAGATACGCAGTATTTT.

As concerns this clonotype: Its ends do not fully match the called genes, so a read error is possible. The rearrangement joins TRBV5-1 to TRBJ2-2; the D is unclear. CDR1 is SGHRS, CDR2 YFSETQ, per germline. The length of the CDR3 is 11 residues. The CDR3 loop is CACSFTGELFF. CDR3 nucleotide sequence: TGCGCCTGCAGCTTCACCGGGGAGCTGTTTTTT.

This clonotype showed up many times. This rearrangement joins TRBV30 to TRBJ1-1, with D unclear. CDR1 and CDR2 from the germline V gene are GTSNPN and SVGIG (reference sequence). V lost 1 base and J lost 1, with 10 bases in between. The CDR3 runs to 14 residues. CDR3 in DNA: TGTGCCTGGAGTGCCCCCCCGGAGAACACTGAAGCTTTCTTT. The encoded protein is CAWSAPPENTEAFF.

This clonotype occurred many times. The V and J genes are TRBV25-1 and TRBJ1-2; D unresolved. CDR1 and CDR2 (germline): MGHDK, SYGVNS. Deletions cut 5 bases from V and 4 bases from J, with 8 bases between. CDR3 length equals 12 residues. As DNA, the CDR3 is TGTGCCAGCAGTTATCAGAGCTATGGCTACACCTTC. This gives the protein CASSYQSYGYTF.

This chain uses TRBV15 with TRBJ2-2; a weak D match, TRBD2 (5 bases). CDR1 and CDR2 (germline): LNHNV, YYDKDF (reference sequence). This CDR3 region has 14 residues. The V end lost 7 bases, the J end lost 1 base, and 10 bases lay between the germline ends. CDR3: CATIGGLNTGELFF. In DNA form, the CDR3 reads TGTGCCACCATCGGAGGCCTGAACACCGGGGAGCTGTTTTTT.

The V call is TRBV14, the J call TRBJ2-3; D perhaps matches TRBD2 (5 bases). CDR3 size: 14 residues. V shed 2 bases and J shed 5 bases, with 11 bases lying between them. The germline V gene has CDR1 SGHDN and CDR2 FVKESK. The CDR3 nucleotides read TGTGCCAGCAGCCAACTCCAGGCGGGAGATACGCAGTATTTT. Its protein product is CASSQLQAGDTQYF.

The table lists this clonotype with a few counts. V gene TRBV7-7 combines with J gene TRBJ2-4; D remains unclear. Germline V gives CDR1 SSHAT, CDR2 FNYEAQ (reference sequence). The CDR3 length is 15 residues. CDR3 nucleotide sequence: TGTGCGAAACAGCCTGGGATGGGGGCCAAAAACATTCAGTACTTC. It translates to CAKQPGMGAKNIQYF.

The chain is built from TRBV20-1 and TRBJ2-4, with no clear D. The CDR3 sequence is 13 residues long. Germline V gives CDR1 DFQATT, CDR2 SNEGSKA (reference sequence). The germline V and J ends were trimmed by 6 bases and 11 bases, with 20 bases remaining between them. The CDR3 loop reads CSAPSPPSIVQYF. The CDR3, as DNA: TGCAGTGCGCCCAGTCCCCCCTCGATTGTTCAGTACTTC.

This clonotype appeared a few times. V usage is TRBV29-1 and J usage is TRBJ2-4; TRBD1 is a possible D gene (5 bases). There are 13 residues in the CDR3. Germline CDR1 reads SQVTM; CDR2 reads ANQGSEA. The germline V and J ends were trimmed by 4 bases and 10 bases, with 17 bases remaining between them. Here the CDR3 reads CSVVVGQGTIQYF. The CDR3 bases are TGCAGCGTTGTGGTAGGGCAGGGTACAATTCAGTACTTC. Full variable domain (rest looked up from reference TRBV29-1 and TRBJ2-4): SAVISQKPSRDICQRGTSLTIQCQVDSQVTMMFWYRQQPGQSLTLIATANQGSEATYESGFVIDKFPISRPNLTFSTLTVSNMSPEDSSIYLCSVVVGQGTIQYFGAGTRLSVL.

V and J are TRBV20-1 and TRBJ2-3; TRBD2 matches at 12 bases. Germline CDR1 reads DFQATT; CDR2 reads SNEGSKA (reference sequence). The CDR3 runs 15 residues. V dropped 2 bases and J dropped 2; count of bases not matched to a gene: 2. The CDR3 loop is CSARRLAGDTDTQYF. As DNA, the CDR3 is TGCAGTGCTAGAAGACTAGCGGGAGACACAGATACGCAGTATTTT.

This chain connects TRBV10-2 to TRBJ1-2; D is uncertain. Germline lookup yields CDR1 WSHSY and CDR2 SAAADI. The CDR3 loop spans 14 amino acids. The germline V and J ends were trimmed by 3 bases and 1 base, with 9 bases remaining between them. Here the CDR3 DNA reads TGCGCCAGCAGTGAAGCCGGTCTTAACTATGGCTACACCTTC. Its protein product is CASSEAGLNYGYTF.

The V call is TRBV7-9, the J call TRBJ2-5; 8 positions agree with TRBD1. Losses at the gene ends were 5 bases for V and 3 bases for J; bases not matched to a gene: 5. The CDR3 consists of 14 residues. Germline V gene sequence: CDR1 SEHNR, CDR2 FQNEAQ (reference sequence). The CDR3 is CASSPKTGEETQYF. The CDR3 coding sequence is TGTGCCAGCAGCCCAAAGACAGGGGAAGAGACCCAGTACTTC.

The chain employs TRBV12-3 or TRBV12-4 and TRBJ2-1, with TRBD2 identical over 9 bases. V gave up 6 bases and J gave up 4 bases; unmatched junction bases: 7. The length of the CDR3 is 15 residues. The CDR3 protein is CASSPQRGAYNEQFF. The CDR3 DNA follows: TGTGCCAGCAGCCCACAGCGGGGGGCGTACAATGAGCAGTTCTTC.

This clonotype was seen only a few times. The genes are TRBV5-1 and TRBJ2-7; 7 nucleotides match TRBD1. Germline CDR1 is SGHRS and CDR2 is YFSETQ. V was pared by 3 bases and J by 6 bases, with 6 bases of the junction left unmatched. The CDR3 runs 13 residues. In DNA form, the CDR3 reads TGCGCCAGCAGCTCCACAGGGGTTGGCGAGCAGTACTTC. This sequence encodes CASSSTGVGEQYF.

The V call is TRBV9, the J call TRBJ1-6; TRBD1 agrees at 7 bases. This CDR3 is built from 15 residues. With V trimmed by 0 bases and J by 13 bases, 10 bases remained unmatched. CDR1 and CDR2 from the germline V gene are SGDLS and YYNGEE. The CDR3 nucleotides are TGTGCCAGCAGCGTAGCGGAGGGTAAGGGGGCCCCCCTCCACTTT. Its protein is CASSVAEGKGAPLHF.

The chain employs TRBV7-2 and TRBJ2-2; TRBD2 matches at 9 bases. V trimming: 5 bases; J trimming: 6 bases; junction bases outside the gene matches: 4. The CDR3 totals 14 residues. Looked up from germline, CDR1 is SGHTA and CDR2 is FQGNSA. The CDR3 region has the DNA TGTGCCAGCAGCCCGGGACTAGCCCCCGGGGAGCTGTTTTTT. Translating gives CASSPGLAPGELFF.

This clonotype has just a few counts. V is TRBV7-3 and J is TRBJ1-5, with 9 nucleotides matching TRBD1. V gave up 1 base and J gave up 5 bases; unmatched junction bases: 21. The V gene's germline CDR1 is SGHTA and CDR2 FQGTGA. This CDR3 is built from 21 residues. In nucleotides, the CDR3 is TGTGCCAGCAGCTTAAACCGGTTGTCCACCGGGACAGGGATCAAGGATCAGCCCCAGCATTTT. This gives the protein CASSLNRLSTGTGIKDQPQHF. Drawing the rest from reference TRBV7-3 and TRBJ1-5, the complete variable domain is GAGVSQTPSNKVTEKGKYVELRCDPISGHTALYWYRQSLGQGPEFLIYFQGTGAADDSGLPNDRFFAVRPEGSVSTLKIQRTERGDSAVYLCASSLNRLSTGTGIKDQPQHFGDGTRLSIL.

This clonotype was seen more than once but under ten times. The chain carries TRBV2 and TRBJ2-4, with D possibly being TRBD1 (5 bases). This CDR3 spans 16 amino acids. CDR1 SNHLY and CDR2 FYNNEI come from the germline V gene. Between the trimmed V and J ends, which lost 2 bases and 1 base, there was a span of 12 bases. The CDR3 sequence: CASSEPGKLAKNIQYF. The CDR3 nucleotides read TGTGCCAGCAGTGAACCAGGGAAGCTGGCCAAAAACATTCAGTACTTC.

This clonotype was seen a few times. V usage is TRBV7-6 and J usage is TRBJ1-4; the D is unclear. Germline V gives CDR1 SGHVS, CDR2 FNYEAQ. The V and J ends lost 5 bases and 8 bases respectively, with 18 bases between them. The CDR3 runs to 15 residues. CDR3 bases: TGTGCCAGCAGCCCGGTAGGGAGCCGGTGGGAAAAACTGTTTTTT. Its protein product is CASSPVGSRWEKLFF.